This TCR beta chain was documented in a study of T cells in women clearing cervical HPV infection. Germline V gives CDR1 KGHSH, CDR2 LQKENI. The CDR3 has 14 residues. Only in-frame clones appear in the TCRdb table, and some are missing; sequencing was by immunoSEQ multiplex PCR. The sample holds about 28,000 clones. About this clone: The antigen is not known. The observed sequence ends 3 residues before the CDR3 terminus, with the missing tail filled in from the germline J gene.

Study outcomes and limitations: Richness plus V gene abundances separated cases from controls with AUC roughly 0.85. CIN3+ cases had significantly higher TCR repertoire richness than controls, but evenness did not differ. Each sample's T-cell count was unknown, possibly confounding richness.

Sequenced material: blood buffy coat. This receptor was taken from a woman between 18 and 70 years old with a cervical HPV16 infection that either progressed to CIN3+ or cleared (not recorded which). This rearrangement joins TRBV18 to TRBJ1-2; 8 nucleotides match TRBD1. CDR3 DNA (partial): TGTGCCAGCTCACCCGGACAGGGAGGTAGCGGC. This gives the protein CASSPGQGGSG. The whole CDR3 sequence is CASSPGQGGSGYTF.